This passage covers 17 T cell receptor beta chains from one sample sequenced in a study of CD8 T cells in Susac syndrome. RNA totalling roughly 0.5 to 1 ug underwent reverse transcription with random hexamers. TCRdb re-called the immunoSEQ multiplex PCR reads through MiXCR, storing one row per CDR3 protein. This sample has tens of thousands of distinct CDR3 sequences, with approximately 93% found just once. Sequenced: CD8+ T cells from PBMCs. These TCRs come from a human donor in good health.

The J gene is TRBJ2-7, the V gene TRBV15, with TRBD2 as a possible D gene (6 bases). The CDR3 spans 12 residues. Germline loops: CDR1 LNHNV, CDR2 YYDKDF (reference sequence). The V end was cut by 2 bases, the J end by 7 bases, with 9 bases between. Here the CDR3 DNA reads TGTGCCACCAGCAGATTGGGGAGGGAGCAGTACTTC. Its translation is CATSRLGREQYF.

The chain joins TRBV20-1 to TRBJ1-2, with TRBD1 matching 7 bases. Trimming removed 1 base from V and 8 bases from J; junction bases left unmatched: 13. The CDR3 consists of 15 residues. Germline V gives CDR1 DFQATT, CDR2 SNEGSKA (reference sequence). This CDR3 reads CSARGAQGIGEGYTF. CDR3 bases: TGCAGTGCTAGAGGGGCACAGGGGATAGGCGAAGGCTACACCTTC.

The rearrangement uses TRBV5-4 and TRBJ1-2; D perhaps matches TRBD1 (6 bases). The V gene's germline CDR1 is SGHNT and CDR2 YYREEE (reference sequence). The V and J ends lost 6 bases and 5 bases respectively, with 8 bases between them. CDR3 length equals 11 residues. CDR3 DNA: TGTGCCAGCACACAGGGTTATGGCTACACCTTC. It encodes CASTQGYGYTF.

This clonotype was detected once. The chain links TRBV4-1 to TRBJ2-1; the D gene is possibly TRBD1 (6 bases). V lost 4 bases and J 4 bases, leaving 17 bases between the germline ends. Germline CDR1 MGHRA, CDR2 YSYEKL. This CDR3 has 16 amino acids. This chain's CDR3 is CASSPPDRSYYNEQFF. CDR3 coding DNA: TGCGCCAGCAGCCCCCCCGACAGGAGTTATTACAATGAGCAGTTCTTC.

This chain joins TRBV28 and TRBJ2-3; 13 positions agree with TRBD2. After removal of 11 bases from V and 7 bases from J, the junction contained 3 bases not matched to a gene. CDR3 length equals 12 residues. Germline CDR1 and CDR2: MDHEN and SYDVKM. The CDR3 DNA is TGTGCCGCGACTAGCGGGAGGAATACGCAGTATTTT. Its translation is CAATSGRNTQYF.

The gene calls are TRBV4-1 and TRBJ2-5, with 7 bases aligning to TRBD1. Germline loops: CDR1 MGHRA, CDR2 YSYEKL. The CDR3 sequence is 15 residues long. V was clipped by 0 bases and J by 3 bases; unmatched bases: 4. In nucleotides, the CDR3 is TGCGCCAGCAGCCAAGATGGGGACAGCAAAGAGACCCAGTACTTC. Translation gives CASSQDGDSKETQYF.

The chain joins TRBV4-1 to TRBJ2-3; D uncertain. Germline CDR1 MGHRA, CDR2 YSYEKL. The CDR3 loop spans 13 amino acids. Deletions cut 6 bases from V and 6 bases from J, with 13 bases between. CDR3 sequence reads: CASSPILGDTQYF. The CDR3 region has the DNA TGCGCCAGCAGTCCGATACTGGGGGATACGCAGTATTTT.

V and J are TRBV25-1 and TRBJ2-5, with no clear D. The CDR3 extends over 16 amino acids. V was trimmed by 1 base and J by 4 bases, leaving 16 bases between them. The V gene's germline CDR1 is MGHDK and CDR2 SYGVNS. The CDR3: CASSESFGYWGETQYF. CDR3 DNA sequence: TGTGCCAGCAGTGAATCATTCGGGTACTGGGGAGAGACCCAGTACTTC.

The chain uses TRBV15 and TRBJ1-1; the D is unclear. The germline V gene encodes CDR1 LNHNV and CDR2 YYDKDF (reference sequence). Trimming stripped 4 bases from V and 1 base from J, with 4 bases between. CDR3 length: 12 residues. CDR3 region: CATSKGNTEAFF. The CDR3 DNA reads TGTGCCACCAGCAAAGGGAACACTGAAGCTTTCTTT.

V gene TRBV27 combines with J gene TRBJ2-6; D remains ambiguous. The CDR3 covers 16 residues. Germline lookup yields CDR1 MNHEY and CDR2 SMNVEV (reference sequence). The V end was cut by 2 bases, the J end by 0 bases, with 8 bases between. CDR3 region: CASSLVAASGANVLTF. For the CDR3, the DNA is TGTGCCAGCAGTTTAGTGGCAGCCTCTGGGGCCAACGTCCTGACTTTC.

This chain links TRBV12-3 or TRBV12-4 with TRBJ2-3, with D tentatively TRBD1 or TRBD2 (6 bases each). The V gene lost 6 bases and the J gene lost 3 bases, with 16 bases spanning the gap. CDR3 size: 15 residues. CDR3 sequence: CASSLGGGTTDTQYF. CDR3 coding DNA: TGTGCCAGCAGCCTCGGAGGGGGAACGACAGATACGCAGTATTTT.

The rearrangement uses TRBV2 and TRBJ2-5; unclear D gene. Trimming removed 4 bases from V and 5 bases from J, with 11 bases in between. Germline CDR1 SNHLY, CDR2 FYNNEI. The CDR3 runs 13 residues. The CDR3 spells CASSGLSLETQYF. The CDR3 DNA is TGTGCCAGCAGTGGCCTTAGCTTGGAGACCCAGTACTTC.

This clonotype has just one count. This sequence joins TRBV2 and TRBJ2-5; 10 nucleotides align to TRBD2. The junction had 14 bases not matched to a gene; V was cut back by 6 bases and J by 4 bases. The CDR3 has 17 amino acids. CDR1 SNHLY and CDR2 FYNNEI come from the germline V gene. CDR3 protein: CASRPGLATFGGETQYF. In DNA form, the CDR3 reads TGTGCCAGCAGACCGGGACTAGCGACTTTTGGGGGAGAGACCCAGTACTTC.

V is TRBV7-9 and J is TRBJ2-2; TRBD1 aligns across 8 bases. The V segment lost 5 bases and the J segment 8 bases; nucleotides outside the gene matches: 10. Germline V lookup: CDR1 SEHNR, CDR2 FQNEAQ (reference sequence). The CDR3 consists of 15 residues. CDR3 coding DNA: TGTGCCAGCAGCCCCGGACAGGGTGATCGGGGGGAGCTGTTTTTT. It yields the protein CASSPGQGDRGELFF. The full variable domain, in which reference TRBV7-9 and TRBJ2-2 provide the parts outside the CDR3, is DTGVSQNPRHKITKRGQNVTFRCDPISEHNRLYWYRQTLGQGPEFLTYFQNEAQLEKSRLLSDRFSAERPKGSFSTLEIQRTEQGDSAMYLCASSPGQGDRGELFFGEGSRLTVL.

This clonotype was observed once. The chain joins TRBV19 to TRBJ1-2; TRBD1 might be the D (6 bases). Trimming removed 6 bases from V and 2 bases from J, with 13 bases in between. CDR1 and CDR2 (germline): LNHDA, SQIVND (reference sequence). The CDR3 runs to 14 residues. CDR3 DNA sequence: TGTGCCAGTAGCTCCGGACAGAGAAACTATGGCTACACCTTC. This sequence encodes CASSSGQRNYGYTF. The whole variable domain, remainder taken from reference TRBV19 and TRBJ1-2, is DGGITQSPKYLFRKEGQNVTLSCEQNLNHDAMYWYRQDPGQGLRLIYYSQIVNDFQKGDIAEGYSVSREKKESFPLTVTSAQKNPTAFYLCASSSGQRNYGYTFGSGTRLTVV.

V is TRBV20-1 and J is TRBJ2-7, with D perhaps TRBD1 or TRBD2 (5 bases each). From germline, CDR1 is DFQATT and CDR2 SNEGSKA (reference sequence). Trimming stripped 5 bases from V and 7 bases from J, with 12 bases between. This CDR3 contains 11 residues. The CDR3 region is CSAGDLEEQYF. In DNA form, the CDR3 reads TGCAGTGCTGGGGACCTGGAGGAGCAGTACTTC.

This chain links TRBV2 with TRBJ1-1; D remains unclear. The germline V gene encodes CDR1 SNHLY and CDR2 FYNNEI. Trimming left V 8 bases short and J 0 bases short, with 10 bases between. This CDR3 is built from 13 residues. CDR3 coding DNA: TGTGCCAGCCTCGAACCCGTGAACACTGAAGCTTTCTTT. Translation: CASLEPVNTEAFF.